Following are 6 T cell receptor beta chains from one sample sequenced in a study of T cell repertoires in cytomegalovirus infection. TCRdb re-derived calls from the reads in MiXCR, one entry per CDR3 protein. The sample has about 200,000 distinct CDR3 sequences, 8% to 10% seen once; the top ten hold approximately 4.2%. Sequenced input: PBMCs. The receptor source for this set is a human donor in good health (CMV status not recorded). Some clones in this sample may be carry-over from other donors' samples.

This clonotype was seen many times. The chain couples TRBV3-1 to TRBJ1-5; tentatively, D is TRBD1 (6 bases). This CDR3 spans 13 amino acids. Germline V gene lookup returns CDR1 LGHDT and CDR2 YNNKEL (reference sequence). V lost 11 bases and J lost 7, with 18 bases in between. The DNA of the CDR3 is TGTGCCCTGGGGGCAGAACGGATCCAGCCCCAGCATTTT. This sequence encodes CALGAERIQPQHF.

There are many counts of this clonotype. The chain has TRBV7-9 and TRBJ1-2; D is possibly TRBD1 (6 bases). V lost 8 bases to trimming and J lost 6 bases, with 19 bases between them. Germline assignment: CDR1 SEHNR and CDR2 FQNEAQ (reference sequence). This CDR3 is 14 amino acids long. The CDR3 nucleotides read TGTGCCAGCGGGCGAACAGGGTCAAGCGATGGCTACACCTTC. Translation gives CASGRTGSSDGYTF.

A note on this clonotype: A read error may explain this, as a much larger clone is one base away. The chain links TRBV10-3 to TRBJ1-2, with 8 bases fitting TRBD1. The CDR3 is made up of 13 amino acids. From germline, CDR1 is ENHRY and CDR2 SYGVKD. V shed 7 bases, J shed 2 bases, and the junction held 3 bases outside the gene matches. CDR3 DNA sequence: TGTGCCATCATACAGGGGGGGAACTATGGCTACACCTTC. Encoded protein: CAIIQGGNYGYTF.

This clonotype occurred many times. This chain joins TRBV7-2 and TRBJ2-1; D is unresolved. Between the trimmed V and J ends, which lost 6 bases and 4 bases, there was a span of 10 bases. The CDR3 contains 13 residues. The germline gives CDR1 SGHTA, CDR2 FQGNSA. CDR3 nucleotides: TGTGCCAGCAGACCTTCCCGGTACAATGAGCAGTTCTTC. This translates into CASRPSRYNEQFF.

The chain links TRBV25-1 to TRBJ2-5; the match to TRBD1 covers 7 bases. The V and J ends lost 4 bases and 5 bases, in that order; junction bases with no gene match: 4. Germline lookup yields CDR1 MGHDK and CDR2 SYGVNS. CDR3 length: 13 residues. The CDR3 loop reads CASSATGVETQYF. DNA of the CDR3: TGTGCCAGCAGTGCAACAGGGGTGGAGACCCAGTACTTC.

This clonotype was counted only a few times. This chain uses TRBV15 with TRBJ1-2; no clear D gene. V lost 0 bases, J lost 3 bases, and 8 bases lay in between. The CDR3 sequence is 14 residues long. Germline V CDR1 and CDR2: LNHNV, YYDKDF (reference sequence). In DNA form, the CDR3 reads TGTGCCACCAGCAGAGATAACCGAGACTATGGCTACACCTTC. This translates into CATSRDNRDYGYTF.